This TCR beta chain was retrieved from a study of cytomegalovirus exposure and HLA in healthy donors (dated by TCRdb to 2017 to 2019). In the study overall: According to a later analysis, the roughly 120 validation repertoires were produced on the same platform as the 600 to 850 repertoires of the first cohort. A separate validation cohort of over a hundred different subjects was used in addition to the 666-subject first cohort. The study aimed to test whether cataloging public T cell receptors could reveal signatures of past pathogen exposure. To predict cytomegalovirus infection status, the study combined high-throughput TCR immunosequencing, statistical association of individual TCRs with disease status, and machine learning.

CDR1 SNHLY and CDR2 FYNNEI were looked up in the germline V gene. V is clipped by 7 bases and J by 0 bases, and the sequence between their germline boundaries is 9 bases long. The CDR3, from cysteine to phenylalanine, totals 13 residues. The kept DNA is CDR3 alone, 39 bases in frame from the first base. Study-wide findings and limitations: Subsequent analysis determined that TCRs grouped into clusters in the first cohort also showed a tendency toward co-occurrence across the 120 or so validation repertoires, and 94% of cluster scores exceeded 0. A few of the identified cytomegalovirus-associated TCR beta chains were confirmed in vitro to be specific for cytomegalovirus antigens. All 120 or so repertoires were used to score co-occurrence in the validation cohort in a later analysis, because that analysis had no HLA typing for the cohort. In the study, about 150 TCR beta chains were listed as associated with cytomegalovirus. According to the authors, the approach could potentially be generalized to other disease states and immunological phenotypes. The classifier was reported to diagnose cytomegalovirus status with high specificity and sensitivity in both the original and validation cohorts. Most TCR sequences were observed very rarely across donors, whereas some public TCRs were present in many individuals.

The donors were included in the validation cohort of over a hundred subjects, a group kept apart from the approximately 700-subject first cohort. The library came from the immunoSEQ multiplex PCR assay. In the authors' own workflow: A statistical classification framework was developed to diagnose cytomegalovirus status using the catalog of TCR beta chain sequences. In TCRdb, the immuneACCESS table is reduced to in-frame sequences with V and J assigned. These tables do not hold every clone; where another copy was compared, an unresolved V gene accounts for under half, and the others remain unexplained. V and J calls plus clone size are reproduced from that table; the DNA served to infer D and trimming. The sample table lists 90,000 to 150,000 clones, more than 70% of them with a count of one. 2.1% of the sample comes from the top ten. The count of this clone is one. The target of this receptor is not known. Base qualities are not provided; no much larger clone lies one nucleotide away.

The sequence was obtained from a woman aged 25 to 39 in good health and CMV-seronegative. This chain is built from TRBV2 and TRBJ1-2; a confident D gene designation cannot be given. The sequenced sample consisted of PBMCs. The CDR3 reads CASIRQTNYGYTF. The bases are TGTGCCAGCATTCGTCAGACTAACTATGGCTACACCTTC.